Below are 25 T cell receptor beta chains sequenced from a single sample in a study of T cell responses to AZD1222 COVID-19 vaccine. This table comes from immunoSEQ multiplex PCR, and its TCRdb copy is limited to in-frame clones, with some not included. Found here are 120,000 to 150,000 clones, roughly four fifths of them singletons; the top ten hold around 4.1%. The input for sequencing was peripheral blood, taken on day 0 of MenACWY control vaccination. The receptors derive from an adult in good health.

This clone was seen once. V usage is TRBV24-1 and J usage is TRBJ1-5, with TRBD1 as a possible D gene (6 bases). Per the germline V gene, CDR1 is KGHDR and CDR2 is SFDVKD. Trimming took 9 bases from V and 3 from J, leaving 14 bases between them. The CDR3 covers 14 residues. The DNA for the CDR3 is TGTGCCACCGAGGGGCCGGGGGCCAATCAGCCCCAGCATTTT. It yields the protein CATEGPGANQPQHF.

The chain uses TRBV19 and TRBJ1-5; the match to TRBD1 covers 7 bases. Germline V gene data show CDR1 as LNHDA and CDR2 as SQIVND (reference sequence). The length of the CDR3 is 15 residues. Trimming at V came to 4 bases and at J to 6 bases, leaving 9 bases not matched to a gene. The CDR3 protein is CASSTQTGFVQPQHF. CDR3 sequence (DNA): TGTGCCAGTAGTACTCAGACAGGGTTCGTTCAGCCCCAGCATTTT. The full variable domain, rest sourced from reference TRBV19 and TRBJ1-5, is DGGITQSPKYLFRKEGQNVTLSCEQNLNHDAMYWYRQDPGQGLRLIYYSQIVNDFQKGDIAEGYSVSREKKESFPLTVTSAQKNPTAFYLCASSTQTGFVQPQHFGDGTRLSIL.

The genes are TRBV19 and TRBJ2-1; D uncertain. The CDR3 length is 15 residues. CDR1 LNHDA and CDR2 SQIVND come from the germline V gene (reference sequence). With 4 bases removed from V and 5 bases from J, the gap between germline ends came to 15 bases. The CDR3 nucleotides are TGTGCCAGTAGTAAAAGGGCAGAAACCAACAATGAGCAGTTCTTC. Translated, it gives CASSKRAETNNEQFF.

The genes are TRBV18 and TRBJ1-1; maybe TRBD1 (6 bases). This CDR3 is built from 13 residues. CDR1 is KGHSH, CDR2 LQKENI, per germline. V lost 5 bases and J 7 bases, leaving 14 bases between the germline ends. The CDR3 bases are TGTGCCAGCTCAGTTACTGAGGGGGTTGAAGCTTTCTTT. It yields the protein CASSVTEGVEAFF.

This chain joins TRBV7-9 and TRBJ2-5, with 7 bases that match TRBD1. Losses at the gene ends were 4 bases for V and 2 bases for J; bases not matched to a gene: 10. Germline-derived CDR1 and CDR2 are SEHNR and FQNEAQ (reference sequence). This CDR3 has 16 residues. CDR3 residues: CASSSWTDRVQETQYF. The DNA of the CDR3 is TGTGCCAGCAGCTCCTGGACCGACAGGGTGCAAGAGACCCAGTACTTC.

As regards this clone: Other DNA sequences of this sample code for an identical CDR3. The rearrangement joins TRBV5-4 to TRBJ2-3, with 8 bases lining up with TRBD1. V lost 0 bases to trimming and J lost 3 bases; unmatched junction nucleotides: 3. CDR3 length: 15 residues. Germline CDR1 and CDR2: SGHNT and YYREEE (reference sequence). The CDR3 DNA is TGTGCCAGCAGCTTGGACAGGGGGGTGACAGATACGCAGTATTTT. Translated: CASSLDRGVTDTQYF.

In its sample, this clone was seen once. The rearrangement uses TRBV28 and TRBJ1-4; 7 bases align to TRBD1. V was clipped by 2 bases and J by 4 bases; unmatched bases: 7. This CDR3 is built from 16 residues. CDR1 is MDHEN and CDR2 is SYDVKM in the germline V gene. The CDR3 is CASSLGSAGGNEKLFF. The CDR3 coding sequence is TGTGCCAGCAGTTTAGGGTCCGCAGGGGGTAATGAAAAACTGTTTTTT.

The gene calls are TRBV6-5 and TRBJ2-3; a weak D match, TRBD2 (7 bases). The CDR3 is 15 residues long. The V gene's germline CDR1 is MNHEY and CDR2 SVGAGI. V lost 11 bases and J 1 base, leaving 19 bases between the germline ends. The CDR3 DNA follows: TGTGCCGCAGCAAAGGGGGGGCGGGGCACAGATACGCAGTATTTT. Its translation: CAAAKGGRGTDTQYF.

The CDR3 protein is CASSLRQGANYEQYV. Here the CDR3 DNA reads TGTGCCAGCTCACTTCGACAGGGGGCTAACTACGAGCAGTACGTC. V is TRBV18 and J is TRBJ2-7, with 10 bases lining up with TRBD1. CDR3 size: 15 residues. The germline V gene encodes CDR1 KGHSH and CDR2 LQKENI. V was pared by 4 bases and J by 3 bases, with 6 bases of the junction left unmatched.

A single count supports this clone. The chain combines TRBV7-3 with TRBJ2-7; 8 bases match TRBD2. CDR3 length: 14 amino acids. Germline V lookup: CDR1 SGHTA, CDR2 FQGTGA. V was pared by 5 bases and J by 2 bases, with 5 bases of the junction left unmatched. CDR3 DNA sequence: TGTGCCAGCAGCACAAGCGGGGGTCCCTACGAGCAGTACTTC. Encoded protein: CASSTSGGPYEQYF. Drawing the rest from reference TRBV7-3 and TRBJ2-7, the complete variable domain is GAGVSQTPSNKVTEKGKYVELRCDPISGHTALYWYRQSLGQGPEFLIYFQGTGAADDSGLPNDRFFAVRPEGSVSTLKIQRTERGDSAVYLCASSTSGGPYEQYFGPGTRLTVT.

The J gene is TRBJ1-4, the V gene TRBV5-1; D possibly corresponds to TRBD1 (5 bases). Per germline, CDR1 SGHRS and CDR2 YFSETQ. CDR3 length: 13 amino acids. The V and J ends lost 4 bases and 4 bases respectively, with 8 bases between them. In DNA form, the CDR3 reads TGCGCCAGCAGCCAGGGTGATAATGAAAAACTGTTTTTT. As protein: CASSQGDNEKLFF.

CDR3 sequence reads: CASSGTAGSYEQYF. The CDR3 DNA is TGTGCCAGCAGTGGAACAGCAGGATCCTACGAGCAGTACTTC. The chain links TRBV27 to TRBJ2-7; the D is unclear. Germline CDR1 MNHEY, CDR2 SMNVEV (reference sequence). V shed 5 bases and J shed 1 base, with 12 bases lying between them. The CDR3 is 14 residues long.

CDR3: CASSLVGGFEKLFF. CDR3 bases: TGTGCCAGCAGCTTGGTGGGGGGCTTTGAAAAACTGTTTTTT. The chain recombines TRBV5-5 with TRBJ1-4; D may be TRBD1 (6 bases). Between the trimmed V and J ends, which lost 0 bases and 7 bases, there was a span of 10 bases. The CDR3 consists of 14 residues. From germline, CDR1 is SGHKS and CDR2 YYEKEE (reference sequence).

This chain joins TRBV29-1 and TRBJ2-1, with TRBD1 matching 7 bases. With 2 bases clipped from V and 4 bases from J, the junction kept 2 bases outside the gene matches. This CDR3 has 13 amino acids. Germline V CDR1 and CDR2: SQVTM, ANQGSEA. DNA for the CDR3: TGCAGCGTTGAAAGGGGGCCATACAATGAGCAGTTCTTC. Translating gives CSVERGPYNEQFF.

This clone was counted only a few times. This rearrangement joins TRBV19 to TRBJ1-2, with D perhaps matching TRBD1 (5 bases). CDR3 length: 17 amino acids. With 3 bases removed from V and 4 bases from J, the gap between germline ends came to 21 bases. Germline V CDR1 and CDR2: LNHDA, SQIVND (reference sequence). Here the CDR3 DNA reads TGTGCCAGTAGTATTTGGGCAGGGATCGTGGAGTTCTATGGCTACACCTTC. Its protein is CASSIWAGIVEFYGYTF.

The chain joins TRBV5-6 to TRBJ2-1; TRBD1 agrees at 12 bases. This CDR3 has 15 residues. J gave up 8 bases and V 4 bases, and 7 bases lay outside the gene matches. In germline, CDR1 is SGHDT, CDR2 YYEEEE. CDR3 region: CASSRLGTGGHEQFF. The CDR3, as DNA: TGTGCCAGCAGCCGTTTGGGGACAGGGGGCCATGAGCAGTTCTTC.

This chain joins TRBV10-3 and TRBJ2-3, with no clear D. V lost 4 bases to trimming and J lost 1 base, with 9 bases between them. Germline lookup yields CDR1 ENHRY and CDR2 SYGVKD. The CDR3 totals 14 residues. CDR3 residues: CAISASSGTDTQYF. The CDR3, as DNA: TGTGCCATCAGTGCAAGTTCAGGCACAGATACGCAGTATTTT.

The gene calls are TRBV7-8 and TRBJ1-2; D gene unclear. From germline, CDR1 is SGHVS and CDR2 FQNEAQ. The V end lost 2 bases, the J end lost 0 bases, and 16 bases lay between the germline ends. The CDR3 is 17 amino acids. The CDR3 bases are TGTGCCAGCAGCTTACTCGTACCCCCTTTGGCTAACTATGGCTACACCTTC. Translation: CASSLLVPPLANYGYTF.

The J gene is TRBJ2-2, the V gene TRBV3-1 (or the pseudogene TRBV3-2); 8 bases are shared with TRBD2. Germline CDR1 is LGHDT and CDR2 is YNNKEL (reference sequence). V dropped 2 bases and J dropped 3; count of bases not matched to a gene: 2. This CDR3 region has 15 residues. The CDR3 nucleotides are TGTGCCAGCAGCCAAACGGGGGGGTACACCGGGGAGCTGTTTTTT. Residues: CASSQTGGYTGELFF.

The chain employs TRBV2 and TRBJ2-2; tentative D call: TRBD2 (5 bases). V was clipped by 6 bases and J by 8 bases, with 13 bases between them. In germline, CDR1 is SNHLY, CDR2 FYNNEI. The CDR3 totals 13 residues. The CDR3 protein is CASSRDQPGELFF. CDR3 sequence (DNA): TGTGCCAGCAGCCGGGATCAACCGGGGGAGCTGTTTTTT.

The chain links TRBV28 to TRBJ1-1, with no clear D. Deletions cut 1 base from V and 9 bases from J, with 9 bases between. This CDR3 is built from 12 residues. Germline-derived CDR1 and CDR2 are MDHEN and SYDVKM. The CDR3 coding sequence is TGTGCCAGCAGTTTATACCGGGATCAAGCTTTCTTT. It yields the protein CASSLYRDQAFF.

The gene calls are TRBV6-2 or TRBV6-3 and TRBJ2-7; D is ambiguous. The germline gives CDR1 MNHEY, CDR2 SVGEGT. CDR3 length: 12 amino acids. V lost 6 bases, J lost 3 bases, and 9 bases lay in between. The CDR3 coding sequence is TGTGCCAGCAGCTATCGCCGCTACGAGCAGTACTTC. The encoded protein is CASSYRRYEQYF.

The chain combines TRBV7-3 with TRBJ2-3; unclear D gene. V lost 5 bases, J lost 5 bases, and 11 bases lay in between. Germline values: CDR1 SGHTA, CDR2 FQGTGA. CDR3 length: 13 amino acids. The CDR3 nucleotides are TGTGCCAGCAGCCCCAAAGGCCGAGATACGCAGTATTTT. Its translation is CASSPKGRDTQYF. The whole variable domain, filled in from reference TRBV7-3 and TRBJ2-3, reads GAGVSQTPSNKVTEKGKYVELRCDPISGHTALYWYRQSLGQGPEFLIYFQGTGAADDSGLPNDRFFAVRPEGSVSTLKIQRTERGDSAVYLCASSPKGRDTQYFGPGTRLTVL.

The chain recombines TRBV3-1 (or the pseudogene TRBV3-2) with TRBJ2-1; 12 positions match TRBD2. V shed 3 bases, J shed 6 bases, and the junction held 6 bases outside the gene matches. In germline, CDR1 is LGHDT, CDR2 YNNKEL (reference sequence). The CDR3 runs to 16 residues. DNA for the CDR3: TGTGCCAGCAGCCAGGTAGCTAGCGGGGGGGCCAATGAGCAGTTCTTC. Translating gives CASSQVASGGANEQFF.

V and J are TRBV28 and TRBJ2-7, with D tentatively TRBD1 or TRBD2 (5 bases each). Per the germline V gene, CDR1 is MDHEN and CDR2 is SYDVKM. The V end was cut by 3 bases, the J end by 1 base, with 13 bases between. The CDR3 runs 15 residues. CDR3 DNA: TGTGCCAGCAGTTTGGTCGGGACGGCTTCCTACGAGCAGTACTTC. Protein: CASSLVGTASYEQYF.